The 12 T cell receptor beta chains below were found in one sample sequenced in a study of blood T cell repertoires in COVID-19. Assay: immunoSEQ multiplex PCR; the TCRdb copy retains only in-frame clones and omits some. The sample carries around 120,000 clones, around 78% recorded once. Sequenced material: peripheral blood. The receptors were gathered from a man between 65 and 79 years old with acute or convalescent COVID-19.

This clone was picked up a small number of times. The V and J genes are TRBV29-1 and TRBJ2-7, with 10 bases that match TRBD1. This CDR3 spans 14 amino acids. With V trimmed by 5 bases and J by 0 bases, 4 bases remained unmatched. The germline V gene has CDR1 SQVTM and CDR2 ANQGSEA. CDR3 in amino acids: CSVRDRGHSYEQYF. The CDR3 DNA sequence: TGCAGCGTTCGGGACAGGGGACACTCCTACGAGCAGTACTTC.

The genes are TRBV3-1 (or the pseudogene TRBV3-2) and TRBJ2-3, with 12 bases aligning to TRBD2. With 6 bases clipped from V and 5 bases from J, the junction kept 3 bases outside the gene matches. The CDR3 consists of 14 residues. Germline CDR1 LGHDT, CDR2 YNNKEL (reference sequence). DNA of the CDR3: TGTGCCAGCAGGACTAGCGGGGGTGGAGATACGCAGTATTTT. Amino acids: CASRTSGGGDTQYF.

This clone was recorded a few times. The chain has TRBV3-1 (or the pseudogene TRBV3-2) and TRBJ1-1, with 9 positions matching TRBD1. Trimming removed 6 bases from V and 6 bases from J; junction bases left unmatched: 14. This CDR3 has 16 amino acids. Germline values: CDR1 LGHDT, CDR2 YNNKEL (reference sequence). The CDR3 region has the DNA TGTGCCAGCAGACCCAAACAGGGGGCGGGATTCCCTGAAGCTTTCTTT. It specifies CASRPKQGAGFPEAFF.

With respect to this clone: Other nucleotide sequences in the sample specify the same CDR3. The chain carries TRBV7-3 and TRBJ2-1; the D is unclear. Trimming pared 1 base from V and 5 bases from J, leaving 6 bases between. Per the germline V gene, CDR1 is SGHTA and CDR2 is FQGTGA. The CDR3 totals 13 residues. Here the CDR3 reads CASSLSQDNEQFF. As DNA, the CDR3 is TGTGCCAGCAGCTTAAGCCAGGACAATGAGCAGTTCTTC. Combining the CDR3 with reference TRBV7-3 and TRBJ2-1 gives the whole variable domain GAGVSQTPSNKVTEKGKYVELRCDPISGHTALYWYRQSLGQGPEFLIYFQGTGAADDSGLPNDRFFAVRPEGSVSTLKIQRTERGDSAVYLCASSLSQDNEQFFGPGTRLTVL.

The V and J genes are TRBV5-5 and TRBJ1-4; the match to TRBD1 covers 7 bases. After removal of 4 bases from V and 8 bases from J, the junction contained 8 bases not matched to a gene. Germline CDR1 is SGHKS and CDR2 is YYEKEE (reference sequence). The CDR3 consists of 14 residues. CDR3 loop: CASSGQVLGEKLFF. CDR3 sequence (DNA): TGTGCCAGCAGCGGACAGGTTCTGGGGGAAAAACTGTTTTTT.

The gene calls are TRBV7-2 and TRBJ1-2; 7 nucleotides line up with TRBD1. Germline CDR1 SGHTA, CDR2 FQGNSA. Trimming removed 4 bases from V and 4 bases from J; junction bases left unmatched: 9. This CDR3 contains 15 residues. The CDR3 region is CASSSDRAQVYGYTF. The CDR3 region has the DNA TGTGCCAGCAGCTCAGACAGGGCACAAGTCTATGGCTACACCTTC.

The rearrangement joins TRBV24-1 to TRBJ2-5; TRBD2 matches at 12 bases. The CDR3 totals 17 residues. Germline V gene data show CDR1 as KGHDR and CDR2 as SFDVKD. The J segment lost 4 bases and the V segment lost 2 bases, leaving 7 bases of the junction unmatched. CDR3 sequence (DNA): TGTGCCACCAGTGATTCACTAGCGGGGGGAGCCGGAGAGACCCAGTACTTC. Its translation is CATSDSLAGGAGETQYF.

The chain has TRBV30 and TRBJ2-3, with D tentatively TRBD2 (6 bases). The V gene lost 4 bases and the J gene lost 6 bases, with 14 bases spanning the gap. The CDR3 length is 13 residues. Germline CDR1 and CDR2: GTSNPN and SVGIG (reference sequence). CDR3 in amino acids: CAWTQGLADTQYF. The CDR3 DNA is TGTGCCTGGACCCAGGGACTTGCCGATACGCAGTATTTT. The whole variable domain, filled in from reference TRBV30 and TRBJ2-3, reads SQTIHQWPATLVQPVGSPLSLECTVEGTSNPNLYWYRQAAGRGLQLLFYSVGIGQISSEVPQNLSASRPQDRQFILSSKKLLLSDSGFYLCAWTQGLADTQYFGPGTRLTVL.

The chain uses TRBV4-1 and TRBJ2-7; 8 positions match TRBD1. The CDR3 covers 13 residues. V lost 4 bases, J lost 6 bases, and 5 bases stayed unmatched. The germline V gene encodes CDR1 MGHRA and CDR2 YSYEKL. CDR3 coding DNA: TGCGCCAGCAGCCTGGACAGGGTCGGCGAGCAGTACTTC. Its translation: CASSLDRVGEQYF.

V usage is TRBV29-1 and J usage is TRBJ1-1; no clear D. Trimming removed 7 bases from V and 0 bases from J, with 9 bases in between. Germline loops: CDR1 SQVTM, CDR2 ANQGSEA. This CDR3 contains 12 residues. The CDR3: CSADGVNTEAFF. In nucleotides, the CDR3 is TGCAGCGCCGACGGGGTGAACACTGAAGCTTTCTTT.

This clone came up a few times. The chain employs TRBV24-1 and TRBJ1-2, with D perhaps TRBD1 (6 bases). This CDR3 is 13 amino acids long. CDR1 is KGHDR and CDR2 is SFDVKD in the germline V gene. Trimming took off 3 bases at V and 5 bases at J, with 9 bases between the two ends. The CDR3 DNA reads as TGTGCCACCAGTGATGAAACAGGGTATGGCTACACCTTC. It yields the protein CATSDETGYGYTF.

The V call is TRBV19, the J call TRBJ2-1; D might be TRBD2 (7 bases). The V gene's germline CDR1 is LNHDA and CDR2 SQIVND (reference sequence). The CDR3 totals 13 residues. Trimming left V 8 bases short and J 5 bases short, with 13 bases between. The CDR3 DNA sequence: TGTGCCAGTGGGGGGGGCCGCAACAATGAGCAGTTCTTC. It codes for CASGGGRNNEQFF.